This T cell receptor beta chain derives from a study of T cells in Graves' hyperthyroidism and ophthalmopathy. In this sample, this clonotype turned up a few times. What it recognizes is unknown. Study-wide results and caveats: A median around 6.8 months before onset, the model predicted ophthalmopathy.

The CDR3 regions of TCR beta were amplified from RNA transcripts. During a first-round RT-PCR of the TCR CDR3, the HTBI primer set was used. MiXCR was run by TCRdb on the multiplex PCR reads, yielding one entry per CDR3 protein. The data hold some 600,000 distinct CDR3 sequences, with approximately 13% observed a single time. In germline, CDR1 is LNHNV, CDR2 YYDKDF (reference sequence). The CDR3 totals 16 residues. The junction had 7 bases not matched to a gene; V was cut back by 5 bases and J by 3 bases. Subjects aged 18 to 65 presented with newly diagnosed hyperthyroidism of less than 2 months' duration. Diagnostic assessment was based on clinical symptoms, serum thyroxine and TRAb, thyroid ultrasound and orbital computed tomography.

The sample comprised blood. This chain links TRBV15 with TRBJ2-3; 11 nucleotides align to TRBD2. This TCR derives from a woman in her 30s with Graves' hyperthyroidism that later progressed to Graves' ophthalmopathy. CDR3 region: CATSGRTSGWTDTQYF. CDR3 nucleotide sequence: TGTGCCACCAGCGGACGGACTAGCGGGTGGACAGATACGCAGTATTTT.